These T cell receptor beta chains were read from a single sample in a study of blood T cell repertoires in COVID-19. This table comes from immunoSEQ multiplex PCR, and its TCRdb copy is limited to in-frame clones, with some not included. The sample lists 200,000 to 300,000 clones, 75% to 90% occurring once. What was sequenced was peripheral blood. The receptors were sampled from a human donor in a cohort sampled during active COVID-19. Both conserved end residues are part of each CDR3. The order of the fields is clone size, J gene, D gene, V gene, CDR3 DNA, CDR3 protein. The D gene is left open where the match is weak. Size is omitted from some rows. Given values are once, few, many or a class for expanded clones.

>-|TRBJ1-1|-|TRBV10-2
TGCGCCAGCAGAAGGTGGGCGTACACTGAAGCTTTCTTT
CASRRWAYTEAFF
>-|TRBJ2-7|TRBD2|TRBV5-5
TGTGCCAGCAGGCCGGGACTAGCGACACTGCAGTACTTC
CASRPGLATLQYF
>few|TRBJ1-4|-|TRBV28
TGTGCCAGCAGTTCCCCCGGGGGATTTACTAATGAAAAACTGTTTTTT
CASSSPGGFTNEKLFF
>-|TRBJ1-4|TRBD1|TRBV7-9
TGTGCCAGCAGCCCTGGGACAGGGAATGAAAAACTGTTTTTT
CASSPGTGNEKLFF
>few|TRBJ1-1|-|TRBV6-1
TGTGCCAGCAGTGAAACCGCATCAGGAGGATTCACTGAAGCTTTCTTT
CASSETASGGFTEAFF
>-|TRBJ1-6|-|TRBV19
TGTGCCAGTAGTCCCCTTGTCGGGGGGCGCCTTTCTACTGGGAATTCACCCCTCCACTTT
CASSPLVGGRLSTGNSPLHF
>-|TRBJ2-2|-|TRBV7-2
TGTGCCAGCAGCTTACGGGGGACCGGGGAGCTGTTTTTT
CASSLRGTGELFF
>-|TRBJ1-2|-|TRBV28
TGTGCCAGCAGCTTAGGGGGGAAATTCGGCGGCTACACCTTC
CASSLGGKFGGYTF
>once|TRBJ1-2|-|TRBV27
TGTGCCAGCAGTCGAGACCGGTCGACAGGCTATGGCTACACCTTC
CASSRDRSTGYGYTF
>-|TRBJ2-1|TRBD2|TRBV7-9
TGTGCCAGCAGCTCCGCGGGGTCTAGCGGGAGCAATGAGCAGTTCTTC
CASSSAGSSGSNEQFF
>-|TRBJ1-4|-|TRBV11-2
TGTGCCAGCAGCTTAGGGGACAACAAAAGGGGGGAAAAACTGTTTTTT
CASSLGDNKRGEKLFF
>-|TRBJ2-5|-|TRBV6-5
TGTGCCAGCAGACAGGGTCAAGAGACCCAGTACTTC
CASRQGQETQYF
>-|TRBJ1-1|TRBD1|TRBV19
TGTGCCAGTAAGGCGGGACAGGGGGCGGTGAACACTGAAGCTTTCTTT
CASKAGQGAVNTEAFF
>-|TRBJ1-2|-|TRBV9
TGTGCCAGCAGCCCGAGGACAGATTCTAACTATGGCTACACCTTC
CASSPRTDSNYGYTF
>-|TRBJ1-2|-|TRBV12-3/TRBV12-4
TGTGCCAGCAGTTCGGGACAACATGGCTACACCTTC
CASSSGQHGYTF
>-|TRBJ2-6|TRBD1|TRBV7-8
TGTGCCAGCAGTTACCGGACAGGGGGCTTCTCTGGGGCCAACGTCCTGACTTTC
CASSYRTGGFSGANVLTF
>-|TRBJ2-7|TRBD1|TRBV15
TGTGCCACCAGCAGAGGAGGACAGGGGGCAAGAAACGAGCAGTACTTC
CATSRGGQGARNEQYF
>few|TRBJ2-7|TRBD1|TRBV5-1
TGCGCCAGCAGCTTGGGACAGGGATTTACCTACGAGCAGTACTTC
CASSLGQGFTYEQYF
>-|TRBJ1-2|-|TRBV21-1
TGTGCCAGCAGCAACGAGGGTGGAGCGGATGGCTACACCTTC
CASSNEGGADGYTF
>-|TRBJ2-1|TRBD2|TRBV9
TGTGCCAGCAGCGTAGAGACTAGCGGGTACAATGAGCAGTTCTTC
CASSVETSGYNEQFF
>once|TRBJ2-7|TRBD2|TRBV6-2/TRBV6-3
TGTGCCAGCAGCCCTAGCGGGAGTCCCCGGTACGAGCAGTACTTC
CASSPSGSPRYEQYF
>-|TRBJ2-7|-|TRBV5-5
TGTGCCAGCAGCTTGGCAGGCCTCGCTGTCTACGAGCAGTACTTC
CASSLAGLAVYEQYF
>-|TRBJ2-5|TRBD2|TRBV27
TGTGCCAGCAGTGGACTAGCGGGAGGGCAAGAGACCCAGTACTTC
CASSGLAGGQETQYF
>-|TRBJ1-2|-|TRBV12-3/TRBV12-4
TGTGCCAGCAGTCCTAGACACTATGGCTACACCTTC
CASSPRHYGYTF
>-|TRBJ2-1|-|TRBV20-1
TGCAGTGCTAGAGCCGGTGAGCAGTTCTTC
CSARAGEQFF
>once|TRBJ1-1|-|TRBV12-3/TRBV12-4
TGTGCCAGCAGTACGACATCGAACACTGAAGCTTTCTTT
CASSTTSNTEAFF
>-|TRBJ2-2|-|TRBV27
TGTGCCAGCAAGAGGTTGAAAGGTTCCACCGGGGAGCTGTTTTTT
CASKRLKGSTGELFF
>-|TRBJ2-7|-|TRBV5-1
TGCGCCAGCAGATATGCTGGGGGAGGCTACGAGCAGTACTTC
CASRYAGGGYEQYF
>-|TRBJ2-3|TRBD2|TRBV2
TGTGCCAGCAGCGGTGGACTAGTCTCAGATACGCAGTATTTT
CASSGGLVSDTQYF
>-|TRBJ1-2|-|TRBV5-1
TGCGCCAGCAGCTTGTCGGGTGGCTACACCTTC
CASSLSGGYTF
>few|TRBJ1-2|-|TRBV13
TGTGCCAGCAGCTCTAGAGGCGGGGGCCAAGGCTACACCTTC
CASSSRGGGQGYTF
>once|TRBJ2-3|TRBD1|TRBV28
TGTGCCAGCAGTTGGGGGATTGGGGCAGGGGGTTCCGATACGCAGTATTTT
CASSWGIGAGGSDTQYF